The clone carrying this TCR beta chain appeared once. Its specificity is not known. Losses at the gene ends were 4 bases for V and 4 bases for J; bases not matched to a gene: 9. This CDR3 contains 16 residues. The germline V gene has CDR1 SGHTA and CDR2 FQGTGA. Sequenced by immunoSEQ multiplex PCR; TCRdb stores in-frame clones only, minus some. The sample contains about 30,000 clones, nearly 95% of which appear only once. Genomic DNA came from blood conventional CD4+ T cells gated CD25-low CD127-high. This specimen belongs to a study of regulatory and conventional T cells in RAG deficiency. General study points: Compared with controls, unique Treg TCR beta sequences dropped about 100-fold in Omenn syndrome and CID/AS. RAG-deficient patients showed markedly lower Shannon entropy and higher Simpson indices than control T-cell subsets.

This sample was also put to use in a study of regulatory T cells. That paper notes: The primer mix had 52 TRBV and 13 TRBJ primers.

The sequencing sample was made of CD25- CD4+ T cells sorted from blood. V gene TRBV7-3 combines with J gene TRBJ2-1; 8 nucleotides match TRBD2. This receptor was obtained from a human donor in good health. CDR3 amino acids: CASSSTPGGRYNEQFF. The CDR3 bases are TGTGCCAGCAGCTCGACCCCGGGGGGGAGGTACAATGAGCAGTTCTTC. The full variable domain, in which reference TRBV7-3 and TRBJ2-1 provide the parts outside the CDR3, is GAGVSQTPSNKVTEKGKYVELRCDPISGHTALYWYRQSLGQGPEFLIYFQGTGAADDSGLPNDRFFAVRPEGSVSTLKIQRTERGDSAVYLCASSSTPGGRYNEQFFGPGTRLTVL.